This T cell receptor beta chain derives from a study of T-cell memory formation after mild COVID-19. Each CDR3 protein is one row after TCRdb ran MiXCR on the 5' RACE reads. The sample contains 300,000 to 400,000 distinct CDR3 sequences, approximately 27% of which appear only once. Germline V gene lookup returns CDR1 DFQATT and CDR2 SNEGSKA (reference sequence). The length of the CDR3 is 13 residues. V trimming: 0 bases; J trimming: 4 bases; junction bases outside the gene matches: 3. Material for sequencing was PBMCs or a T cell subset sorted from them (not recorded which). The receptor was derived from an adult woman who had mild COVID-19 (a few samples of this study predate the infection). Cell type and time point are not known. The chain combines TRBV20-1 with TRBJ2-7; 7 bases map to TRBD2. The CDR3 spells CSARDGGGYEQYF. The CDR3 coding sequence is TGCAGTGCTAGAGATGGGGGAGGGTACGAGCAGTACTTC.